The clone carrying this T cell receptor (beta chain) was seen more than once but under ten times. The sample is drawn from a study of blood T cell repertoires in COVID-19. Overall study: Some COVID-19 samples were acute and others convalescent; all came from the United States, Italy and Spain. PBMCs, B-cell-depleted T cells, or T cells were the source of the cDNA or gDNA that made up the material.

In the study's own analysis: Reference gene primer amplification in the assay estimated nucleated cell counts. Libraries were prepared by immunoSEQ multiplex PCR; TCRdb keeps only in-frame clonotypes and omits some of them. The DNA was the basis for D and trimming; V, J and clone size are from that table. Among 250,000 to 300,000 clones listed, approximately 91% were seen once. Deletions cut 1 base from V and 3 bases from J, with 6 bases between. The CDR3 consists of 13 residues. The germline V gene has CDR1 SGHTA and CDR2 FQGNSA. Grouping used clinical history reported by participants in a survey and questionnaire.

This chain connects TRBV7-2 to TRBJ1-1; D is uncertain. Source material: PBMCs or T cells enriched from blood (not recorded which). This receptor was obtained from a woman under 40 who had recovered from COVID-19. This chain's CDR3 is CASSLVEDTEAFF. CDR3 nucleotides: TGTGCCAGCAGCTTAGTAGAGGACACTGAAGCTTTCTTT. Filled out from reference TRBV7-2 and TRBJ1-1, the complete variable domain reads GAGVSQSPSNKVTEKGKDVELRCDPISGHTALYWYRQSLGQGLEFLIYFQGNSAPDKSGLPSDRFSAERTGGSVSTLTIQRTQQEDSAVYLCASSLVEDTEAFFGQGTRLTVV.